A single sample gave rise to the 2 T cell receptor beta chains below, sequenced in a study of blood T cell repertoires in COVID-19. The method was immunoSEQ multiplex PCR; TCRdb's version includes in-frame clones alone and lacks a portion of them. The top ten hold roughly 7% of the sample, which has roughly 190,000 clones, 86% seen once. Input material: peripheral blood. All receptors derive from a woman older than 75 in a cohort sampled during active or convalescent COVID-19.

The gene calls are TRBV7-8 and TRBJ1-5; D possibly corresponds to TRBD1 (6 bases). The CDR3 contains 16 residues. Germline V lookup: CDR1 SGHVS, CDR2 FQNEAQ. V was shortened by 8 bases and J by 6 bases, with 23 bases between the two germline ends. The CDR3 loop reads CASHVSGGRGGQPQHF. The CDR3 DNA follows: TGTGCCAGCCACGTTAGCGGGGGGCGAGGAGGTCAGCCCCAGCATTTT.

This clone was recorded once. The rearrangement uses TRBV25-1 and TRBJ1-2, with D unresolved. Germline CDR1 reads MGHDK; CDR2 reads SYGVNS. The CDR3 covers 16 residues. The V end was cut by 8 bases, the J end by 0 bases, with 19 bases between. The CDR3 protein is CASPPRRRPTNYGYTF. The CDR3 bases are TGTGCCAGCCCCCCAAGGAGGCGGCCTACTAACTATGGCTACACCTTC.